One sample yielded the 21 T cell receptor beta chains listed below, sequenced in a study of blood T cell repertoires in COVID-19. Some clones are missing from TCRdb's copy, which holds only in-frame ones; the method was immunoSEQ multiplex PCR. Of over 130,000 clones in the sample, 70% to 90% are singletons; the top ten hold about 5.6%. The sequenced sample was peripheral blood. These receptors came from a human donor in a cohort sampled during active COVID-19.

As DNA, the CDR3 is TGTGCCACCAGCCCGGGACAGGGGTCCAACAATGAGCAGTTCTTC. The encoded protein is CATSPGQGSNNEQFF. The chain uses TRBV24-1 and TRBJ2-1, with TRBD1 matching 10 bases. CDR3 length: 15 amino acids. The V segment lost 7 bases and the J segment 5 bases; nucleotides outside the gene matches: 7. Per the germline V gene, CDR1 is KGHDR and CDR2 is SFDVKD.

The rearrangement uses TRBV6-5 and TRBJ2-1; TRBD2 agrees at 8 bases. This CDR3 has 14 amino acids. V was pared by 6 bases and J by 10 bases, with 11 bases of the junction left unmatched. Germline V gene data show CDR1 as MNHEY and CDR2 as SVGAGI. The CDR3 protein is CASSLAGPGVEQFF. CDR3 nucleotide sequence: TGTGCCAGCAGCTTAGCGGGGCCTGGGGTAGAGCAGTTCTTC.

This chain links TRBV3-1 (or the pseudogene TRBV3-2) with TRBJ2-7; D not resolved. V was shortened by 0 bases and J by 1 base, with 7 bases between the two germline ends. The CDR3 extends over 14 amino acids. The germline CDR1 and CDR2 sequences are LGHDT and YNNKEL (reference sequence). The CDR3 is CASSQDSLSYEQYF. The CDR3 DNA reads TGTGCCAGCAGCCAAGATAGCTTATCCTACGAGCAGTACTTC.

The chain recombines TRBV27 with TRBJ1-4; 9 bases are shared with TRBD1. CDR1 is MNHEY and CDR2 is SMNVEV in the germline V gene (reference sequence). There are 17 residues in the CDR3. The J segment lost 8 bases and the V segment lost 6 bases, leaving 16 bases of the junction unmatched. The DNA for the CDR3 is TGTGCCAGCAGCCGGGACAGGGAAATACAGGGGTTAGAAAAACTGTTTTTT. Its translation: CASSRDREIQGLEKLFF.

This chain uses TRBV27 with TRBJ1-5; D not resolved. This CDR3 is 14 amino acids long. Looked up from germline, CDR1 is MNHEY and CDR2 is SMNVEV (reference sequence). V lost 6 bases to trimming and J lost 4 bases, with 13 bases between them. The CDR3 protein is CASSLGRGNQPQHF. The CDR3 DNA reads TGTGCCAGCAGCCTTGGCCGGGGAAATCAGCCCCAGCATTTT.

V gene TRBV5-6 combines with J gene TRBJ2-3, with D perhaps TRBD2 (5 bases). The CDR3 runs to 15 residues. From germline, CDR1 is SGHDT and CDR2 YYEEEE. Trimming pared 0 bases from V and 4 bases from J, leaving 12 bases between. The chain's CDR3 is CASSLGAGASDTQYF. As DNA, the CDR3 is TGTGCCAGCAGCTTGGGTGCGGGCGCGTCAGATACGCAGTATTTT.

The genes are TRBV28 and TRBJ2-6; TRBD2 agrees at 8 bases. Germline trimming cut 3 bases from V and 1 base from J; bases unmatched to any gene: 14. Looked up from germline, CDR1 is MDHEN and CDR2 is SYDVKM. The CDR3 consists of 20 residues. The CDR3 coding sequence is TGTGCCAGCAGTTTTACGGGTGCGGGGGGCTTAAGTTCTGGGGCCAACGTCCTGACTTTC. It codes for CASSFTGAGGLSSGANVLTF. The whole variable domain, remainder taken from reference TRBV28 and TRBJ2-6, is DVKVTQSSRYLVKRTGEKVFLECVQDMDHENMFWYRQDPGLGLRLIYFSYDVKMKEKGDIPEGYSVSREKKERFSLILESASTNQTSMYLCASSFTGAGGLSSGANVLTFGAGSRLTVL.

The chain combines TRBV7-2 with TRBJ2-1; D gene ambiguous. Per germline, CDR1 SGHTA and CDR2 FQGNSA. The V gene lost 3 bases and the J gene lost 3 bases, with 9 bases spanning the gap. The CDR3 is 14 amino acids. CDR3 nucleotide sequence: TGTGCCAGCAGCTTCCCAGGCATCTACAATGAGCAGTTCTTC. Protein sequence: CASSFPGIYNEQFF.

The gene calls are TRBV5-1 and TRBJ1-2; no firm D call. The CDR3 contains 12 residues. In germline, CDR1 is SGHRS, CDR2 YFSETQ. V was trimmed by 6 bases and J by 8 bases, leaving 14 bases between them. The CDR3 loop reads CASTSLGIGYTF. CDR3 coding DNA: TGCGCCAGCACTTCCCTGGGCATAGGCTACACCTTC.

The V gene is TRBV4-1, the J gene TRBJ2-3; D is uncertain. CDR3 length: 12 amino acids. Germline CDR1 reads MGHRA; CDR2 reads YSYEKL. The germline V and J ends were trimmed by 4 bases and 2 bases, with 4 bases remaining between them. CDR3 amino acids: CASSRNTDTQYF. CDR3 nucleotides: TGCGCCAGCAGCCGTAACACAGATACGCAGTATTTT.

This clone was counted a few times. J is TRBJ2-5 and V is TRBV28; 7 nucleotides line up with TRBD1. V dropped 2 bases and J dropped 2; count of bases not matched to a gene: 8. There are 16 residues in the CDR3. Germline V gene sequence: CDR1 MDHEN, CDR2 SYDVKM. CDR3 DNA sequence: TGTGCCAGCAGTTTACGATGGGACAGTAGGCAAGAGACCCAGTACTTC. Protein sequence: CASSLRWDSRQETQYF.

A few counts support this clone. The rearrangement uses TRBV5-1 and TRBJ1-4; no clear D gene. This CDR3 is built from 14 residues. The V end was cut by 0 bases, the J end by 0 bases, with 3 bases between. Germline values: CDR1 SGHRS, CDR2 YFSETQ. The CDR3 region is CASSLDTTNEKLFF. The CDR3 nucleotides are TGCGCCAGCAGCTTGGACACAACTAATGAAAAACTGTTTTTT.

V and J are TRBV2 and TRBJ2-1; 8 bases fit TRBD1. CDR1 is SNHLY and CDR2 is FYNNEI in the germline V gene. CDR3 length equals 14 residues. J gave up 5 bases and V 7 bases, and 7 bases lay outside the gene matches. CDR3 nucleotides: TGTGCCAGCAAGGTGTCAGGGGGCCACAATGAGCAGTTCTTC. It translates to CASKVSGGHNEQFF.

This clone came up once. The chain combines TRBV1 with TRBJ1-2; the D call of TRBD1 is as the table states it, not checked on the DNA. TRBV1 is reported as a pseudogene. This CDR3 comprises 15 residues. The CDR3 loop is CTSSQPNRGQGGYTF. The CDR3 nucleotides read TGCACCAGCAGCCAACCAAACAGGGGGCAGGGTGGCTACACCTTC.

CDR3 loop: CASSLESTNEKLFF. CDR3 DNA: TGCGCCAGCAGCTTAGAGTCAACTAATGAAAAACTGTTTTTT. The chain recombines TRBV5-1 with TRBJ1-4, with D unclear. V lost 2 bases, J lost 0 bases, and 5 bases lay in between. This CDR3 has 14 amino acids. Germline values: CDR1 SGHRS, CDR2 YFSETQ.

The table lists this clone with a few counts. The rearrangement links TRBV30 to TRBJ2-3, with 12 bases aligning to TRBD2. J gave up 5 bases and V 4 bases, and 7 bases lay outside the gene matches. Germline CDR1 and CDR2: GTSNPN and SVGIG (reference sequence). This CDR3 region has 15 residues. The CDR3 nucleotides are TGTGCCTGGAACCTAGCGGGGGGGCGTAAAGATACGCAGTATTTT. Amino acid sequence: CAWNLAGGRKDTQYF. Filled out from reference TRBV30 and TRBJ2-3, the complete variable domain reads SQTIHQWPATLVQPVGSPLSLECTVEGTSNPNLYWYRQAAGRGLQLLFYSVGIGQISSEVPQNLSASRPQDRQFILSSKKLLLSDSGFYLCAWNLAGGRKDTQYFGPGTRLTVL.

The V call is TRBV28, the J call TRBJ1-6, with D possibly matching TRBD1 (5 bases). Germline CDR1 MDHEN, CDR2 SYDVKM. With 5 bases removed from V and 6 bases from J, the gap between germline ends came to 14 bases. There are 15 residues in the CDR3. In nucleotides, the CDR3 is TGTGCCAGCAGTCCATTCGGGGGGGTTAATTCACCCCTCCACTTT. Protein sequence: CASSPFGGVNSPLHF.

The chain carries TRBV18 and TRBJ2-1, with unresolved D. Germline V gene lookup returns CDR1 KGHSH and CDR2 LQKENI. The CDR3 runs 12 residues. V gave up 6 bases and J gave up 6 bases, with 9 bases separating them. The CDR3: CASSQNLNEQFF. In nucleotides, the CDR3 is TGTGCCAGCTCCCAGAACCTCAATGAGCAGTTCTTC.

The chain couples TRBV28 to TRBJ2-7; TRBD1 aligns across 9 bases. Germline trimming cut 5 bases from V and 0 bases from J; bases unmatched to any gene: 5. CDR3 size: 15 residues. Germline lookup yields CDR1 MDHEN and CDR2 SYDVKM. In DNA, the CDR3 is TGTGCCAGCAGTCAGACGGGACAGGGCTCCTACGAGCAGTACTTC. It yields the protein CASSQTGQGSYEQYF.

The DNA for the CDR3 is TGTGCCAGCAGCTACAGGGCCTCCTACGAGCAGTACTTC. It is translated as CASSYRASYEQYF. The chain has TRBV12-3 or TRBV12-4 and TRBJ2-7; D may be TRBD1 (6 bases). V dropped 6 bases and J dropped 0 bases, with 9 bases sitting between them. This CDR3 is 13 amino acids long.

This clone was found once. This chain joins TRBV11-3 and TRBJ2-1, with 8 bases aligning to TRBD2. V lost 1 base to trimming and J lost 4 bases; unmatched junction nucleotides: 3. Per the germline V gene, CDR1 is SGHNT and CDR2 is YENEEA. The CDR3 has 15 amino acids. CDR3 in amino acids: CASSLASGSYNEQFF. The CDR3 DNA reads TGTGCCAGCAGCTTAGCTAGCGGGTCTTACAATGAGCAGTTCTTC.